A selection of T cell receptor beta chains follows, all from one sample in a study of early T cells in non-severe SARS-CoV-2 infection. In TCRdb, the 5' RACE reads were re-called with MiXCR into one record per CDR3 protein. Of tens of thousands of distinct CDR3 sequences in the sample, over 10% were seen once. The sequencing sample was made of whole blood. The receptors here all came from an adult who was a healthcare worker with PCR-confirmed SARS-CoV-2 infection or an uninfected control (not recorded which). Each CDR3 is given with its conserved first and last residue.

cdr3_aa: CASSGTSGNEQFF; v_call: TRBV7-9
cdr3_aa: CASKPRERSYEQYF; v_call: TRBV10-2
cdr3_aa: CASSLIRNEQFF; v_call: TRBV7-2
cdr3_aa: CASSFNRVGEQYF; v_call: TRBV5-1
cdr3_aa: CASTQKVDLTGELFF; v_call: TRBV7-9
cdr3_aa: CASSPDGGNQPQHF; v_call: TRBV7-2
cdr3_aa: CASRPSLAGGLTEQFF; v_call: TRBV6-5
cdr3_aa: CASSPRAAGELFF; v_call: TRBV6-5
cdr3_aa: CASSLVGANYGYTF; v_call: TRBV11-2
cdr3_aa: CASSPRTVAYEQYF; v_call: TRBV13
cdr3_aa: CASSVGQGRGGFTDTQYF; v_call: TRBV5-1
cdr3_aa: CSAAGGLYEQYF; v_call: TRBV29-1
cdr3_aa: CASQPGQGFSYGYTF; v_call: TRBV6-6
cdr3_aa: CASSGQDRASYNSPLHF; v_call: TRBV7-6
cdr3_aa: CASTSYNEQFF; v_call: TRBV25-1
cdr3_aa: CASSSRDRGNQETQYF; v_call: TRBV3-1
cdr3_aa: CSAGIAGSDVDTQYF; v_call: TRBV20-1
cdr3_aa: CASSLDRPSTDTQYF; v_call: TRBV11-2
cdr3_aa: CASSLFGGAPNEQFF; v_call: TRBV7-9
cdr3_aa: CSARGPTESGWSSYEQYF; v_call: TRBV20-1
cdr3_aa: CASSGEDRGFEAFF; v_call: TRBV28
cdr3_aa: CASSWGQGIGAEQYF; v_call: TRBV5-1
cdr3_aa: CSAKGLAGYYEQYF; v_call: TRBV20-1
cdr3_aa: CASSEDGSDLHVEHF; v_call: TRBV6-1
cdr3_aa: CASTWDREMYTIYF; v_call: TRBV12-3/TRBV12-4
cdr3_aa: CAISERDTEAFF; v_call: TRBV10-3
cdr3_aa: CASSRTGAKGSSPLHF; v_call: TRBV3-1
cdr3_aa: CASNRLTDTQYF; v_call: TRBV7-2
cdr3_aa: CATPGTPLETQYF; v_call: TRBV27
cdr3_aa: CSVEDWYGTESYEQYF; v_call: TRBV29-1
cdr3_aa: CASSEQGHTGELFF; v_call: TRBV7-3
cdr3_aa: CASSPLAGNTEAFF; v_call: TRBV5-6
cdr3_aa: CASSPSAGSSGNTIYF; v_call: TRBV4-1
cdr3_aa: CASSYLAGPKETQYF; v_call: TRBV5-4
cdr3_aa: CSARTGADQPQHF; v_call: TRBV20-1
cdr3_aa: CASSGSGEKLFF; v_call: TRBV18
cdr3_aa: CASSTLTSAGELFF; v_call: TRBV7-9
cdr3_aa: CASSHAGGRWYEQYF; v_call: TRBV7-9
cdr3_aa: CASSPSGGTRTNEKLFF; v_call: TRBV7-8
cdr3_aa: CASSPRLTLYNEQFF; v_call: TRBV10-1
cdr3_aa: CASSFLRGNTEAFF; v_call: TRBV12-3/TRBV12-4
cdr3_aa: CASSLTGGAVNEKLFF; v_call: TRBV7-2
cdr3_aa: CASSDQGQNTGNTIYF; v_call: TRBV5-1
cdr3_aa: CASSPSPSGQETQYF; v_call: TRBV18
cdr3_aa: CASSLVGAYEQYF; v_call: TRBV27
cdr3_aa: CASSFDEMGRVLYGYTF; v_call: TRBV5-5
cdr3_aa: CASSLSSYEQYF; v_call: TRBV28
cdr3_aa: CASSLDLSGRPQHF; v_call: TRBV12-3/TRBV12-4
cdr3_aa: CASTSPRAFKNIQYF; v_call: TRBV28